This entry describes one T cell receptor beta chain. Its target is unknown. The data were obtained in a study of post-analysis software for immune sequencing data. Study-wide points: Roughly five TRBV segments, including TRBV5-6, TRBV5-1 and TRBV20-1, were more frequent in patients than controls.

Germline values: CDR1 SEHNR, CDR2 FQNEAQ (reference sequence). The CDR3 consists of 15 residues. V shed 0 bases and J 4 bases; nucleotides not matched to a gene: 5. Carried by the TCR beta cDNA libraries were unique molecular identifiers. The source material, roughly 0.9 to 11 million T cells, gave rise to roughly 0.5 million cDNA molecules. TCRdb reanalysed the PCR reads using MiXCR and keeps one entry per CDR3 protein. The data show hundreds of thousands of distinct CDR3 sequences, roughly half seen once. Sequenced sample: blood. The receptor comes from a girl aged 10 to 17 with multiple sclerosis. The gene calls are TRBV7-9 and TRBJ1-2, with TRBD1 matching 7 bases. CDR3 amino acids: CASSLADRATYGYTF. Written as DNA, the CDR3 is TGTGCCAGCAGCTTAGCAGACAGGGCAACCTATGGCTACACCTTC.